Below are 27 T cell receptor beta chains sequenced from a single sample in a study of T cell changes during pregnancy in multiple sclerosis (dated by TCRdb to about 2019). Libraries were made using the immunoSEQ multiplex PCR assay. Imported from immuneACCESS, the table was reduced by TCRdb to in-frame sequences with V and J called. These copies leave out some clones; in studies compared against another copy, an unresolved V gene accounts for under half, and the cause of the remainder is not known. The sample has 65,000 to 85,000 clones on record, approximately 95% of them singletons. The leading ten clones occupy about 0.94% of the sample. Sequencing used peripheral blood, obtained in the second trimester of pregnancy. The source of these receptors is a female donor in good health, enrolled as a control in a pregnancy study.

The CDR3 reads CASSQERSVAYEQYF. The CDR3 bases are TGTGCCAGCAGCCAAGAAAGGAGCGTCGCCTACGAGCAGTACTTC. The J gene is TRBJ2-7, the V gene TRBV14; D is ambiguous. Per the germline V gene, CDR1 is SGHDN and CDR2 is FVKESK. The V gene lost 0 bases and the J gene lost 2 bases, with 11 bases spanning the gap. The CDR3 totals 15 residues.

This clone was recorded once. This rearrangement joins TRBV2 to TRBJ1-5; 7 positions match TRBD1. The length of the CDR3 is 16 residues. CDR1 is SNHLY, CDR2 FYNNEI, per germline. V gave up 5 bases and J gave up 9 bases; unmatched junction bases: 16. The CDR3 nucleotides read TGTGCCAGCAGTCCGTGGGACAGCCAAGCCGATCGGCCCCAGCATTTT. This sequence encodes CASSPWDSQADRPQHF.

This clone has a single count. The chain links TRBV18 to TRBJ1-3; no reliable D call. Germline V lookup: CDR1 KGHSH, CDR2 LQKENI. The V end was cut by 0 bases, the J end by 4 bases, with 16 bases between. CDR3 length: 17 residues. This CDR3 reads CASSPPQTLGSGNTIYF. The DNA of the CDR3 is TGTGCCAGCTCACCACCTCAGACCCTCGGGTCGGGAAACACCATATATTTT.

The J gene is TRBJ1-4, the V gene TRBV5-1; 8 positions agree with TRBD1. The CDR3 sequence is 14 residues long. Germline loops: CDR1 SGHRS, CDR2 YFSETQ. J was trimmed by 12 bases and V by 4 bases; bases with no gene match: 11. The CDR3, as DNA: TGCGCCAGCAGCCTGGGACAGGCTATGAAGGAACTGTTTTTT. Translating gives CASSLGQAMKELFF.

This chain joins TRBV29-1 and TRBJ2-2; D is possibly TRBD1 (5 bases). Germline CDR1 is SQVTM and CDR2 is ANQGSEA. The CDR3 spans 12 residues. V dropped 3 bases and J dropped 7 bases, with 9 bases sitting between them. This chain's CDR3 is CSVDRAGGELFF. CDR3 DNA: TGCAGCGTTGACAGGGCCGGCGGGGAGCTGTTTTTT.

V and J are TRBV5-4 and TRBJ2-1; no definite D call. The V end was cut by 2 bases, the J end by 0 bases, with 15 bases between. This CDR3 has 17 amino acids. Germline V gene data show CDR1 as SGHNT and CDR2 as YYREEE (reference sequence). Written as DNA, the CDR3 is TGTGCCAGCAGCTTCCCTTACGGCGGTAGCTCCTACAATGAGCAGTTCTTC. Translation: CASSFPYGGSSYNEQFF.

The chain combines TRBV5-4 with TRBJ2-7; 10 bases map to TRBD1. The junction had 3 bases not matched to a gene; V was cut back by 4 bases and J by 2 bases. This CDR3 has 14 residues. The germline V gene encodes CDR1 SGHNT and CDR2 YYREEE (reference sequence). The CDR3 DNA is TGTGCCAGCAGCACCGGGACAGGGGCCTACGAGCAGTACTTC. This codes for CASSTGTGAYEQYF.

The rearrangement joins TRBV6-4 to TRBJ2-1; 9 bases agree with TRBD2. Germline trimming cut 0 bases from V and 5 bases from J; bases unmatched to any gene: 2. CDR1 is MRHNA, CDR2 SNTAGT, per germline. This CDR3 region has 15 residues. CDR3 DNA: TGTGCCAGCAGTGACTCGACTAGCGGCCACAATGAGCAGTTCTTC. Translated: CASSDSTSGHNEQFF.

The gene calls are TRBV18 and TRBJ2-1, with 13 bases that match TRBD2. The germline CDR1 and CDR2 sequences are KGHSH and LQKENI. With 3 bases clipped from V and 7 bases from J, the junction kept 6 bases outside the gene matches. This CDR3 spans 16 amino acids. The CDR3 sequence is CASSPPGLAGTNEQFF. The CDR3 DNA is TGTGCCAGCTCACCGCCGGGACTAGCGGGAACGAATGAGCAGTTCTTC.

The chain couples TRBV19 to TRBJ2-3, with 7 nucleotides matching TRBD2. CDR3 length: 15 amino acids. The V gene's germline CDR1 is LNHDA and CDR2 SQIVND (reference sequence). The trim removed 7 bases at V and 2 bases at J, leaving 9 bases unmatched. CDR3 nucleotide sequence: TGTGCCAGTACCGTGGCTAGCGGACTCACAGATACGCAGTATTTT. Translated, it gives CASTVASGLTDTQYF.

Points on this clone: The junction departs from germline at one end; a sequencing error may be responsible. J is TRBJ2-7 and V is TRBV5-1; 7 bases fit TRBD2. Germline CDR1 reads SGHRS; CDR2 reads YFSETQ. The CDR3 is 16 amino acids. The chain's CDR3 is CASSLWGGLGSSEQYF. In DNA, the CDR3 is TGCGCCAGCAGCTTGTGGGGGGGTCTAGGCTCCTCCGAGCAGTACTTC.

This sequence joins TRBV29-1 and TRBJ2-3; unclear D gene. The length of the CDR3 is 13 residues. The germline CDR1 and CDR2 sequences are SQVTM and ANQGSEA. V dropped 8 bases and J dropped 0 bases, with 12 bases sitting between them. The CDR3 spells CSSSGQSTDTQYF. For the CDR3, the DNA is TGCAGCTCGTCGGGTCAGAGCACAGATACGCAGTATTTT.

The rearrangement joins TRBV6-6 to TRBJ1-3, with 8 bases identical to TRBD1. After removal of 4 bases from V and 3 bases from J, the junction contained 2 bases not matched to a gene. CDR1 is MNHNY, CDR2 SVGAGI, per germline (reference sequence). The CDR3 runs to 14 residues. The CDR3 is CASSLGQGGNTIYF. As DNA, the CDR3 is TGTGCCAGCAGTTTAGGACAGGGTGGAAACACCATATATTTT.

The chain has TRBV13 and TRBJ2-1; a possible D gene is TRBD2 (6 bases). The V and J ends lost 6 bases and 0 bases respectively, with 15 bases between them. This CDR3 has 16 amino acids. CDR1 and CDR2 from the germline V gene are PRHDT and FYEKMQ (reference sequence). CDR3: CASRRDSPSSYNEQFF. DNA of the CDR3: TGTGCCAGCAGAAGGGACTCCCCGAGCTCCTACAATGAGCAGTTCTTC.

The DNA of the CDR3 is TGCGCCAGCAGCTTACTAGCGTCCTTCACAGATACGCAGTATTTT. Translating gives CASSLLASFTDTQYF. The J gene is TRBJ2-3, the V gene TRBV5-1; 7 bases align to TRBD2. This CDR3 spans 15 amino acids. V lost 2 bases to trimming and J lost 2 bases; unmatched junction nucleotides: 5. Germline CDR1 is SGHRS and CDR2 is YFSETQ.

This clone appeared once. The chain has TRBV5-6 and TRBJ1-5, with D unclear. From germline, CDR1 is SGHDT and CDR2 YYEEEE. V was trimmed by 0 bases and J by 4 bases, leaving 8 bases between them. The CDR3 extends over 14 amino acids. The DNA for the CDR3 is TGTGCCAGCAGCTTGGGGCAGGTAAATCAGCCCCAGCATTTT. It translates to CASSLGQVNQPQHF.

The chain is built from TRBV7-2 and TRBJ2-1; a weak D match, TRBD2 (6 bases). The germline V gene encodes CDR1 SGHTA and CDR2 FQGNSA. The CDR3 totals 16 residues. The V gene lost 3 bases and the J gene lost 2 bases, with 14 bases spanning the gap. The CDR3 loop is CASSFGSRYTYNEQFF. The CDR3 DNA is TGTGCCAGCAGCTTCGGGAGTCGCTATACCTACAATGAGCAGTTCTTC.

The V and J genes are TRBV5-1 and TRBJ2-7; tentatively, D is TRBD1 (5 bases). The germline CDR1 and CDR2 sequences are SGHRS and YFSETQ. V lost 5 bases, J lost 5 bases, and 14 bases lay in between. This CDR3 spans 13 amino acids. In DNA, the CDR3 is TGCGCCAGCAGACAGGATCAAGGGGACGAGCAGTACTTC. It is translated as CASRQDQGDEQYF. Filled out from reference TRBV5-1 and TRBJ2-7, the complete variable domain reads KAGVTQTPRYLIKTRGQQVTLSCSPISGHRSVSWYQQTPGQGLQFLFEYFSETQRNKGNFPGRFSGRQFSNSRSEMNVSTLELGDSALYLCASRQDQGDEQYFGPGTRLTVT.

The rearrangement links TRBV10-3 to TRBJ2-5, with TRBD1 matching 9 bases. Germline V CDR1 and CDR2: ENHRY, SYGVKD. V lost 10 bases and J lost 2; bases outside the gene matches: 5. CDR3 length: 13 residues. CDR3 DNA sequence: TGTGCCACCCAAGACAGGGGGCAAGAGACCCAGTACTTC. This gives the protein CATQDRGQETQYF.

The chain links TRBV6-1 to TRBJ1-1; tentatively, D is TRBD1 (5 bases). This CDR3 has 14 amino acids. V lost 4 bases, J lost 1 base, and 10 bases lay in between. The germline CDR1 and CDR2 sequences are MNHNS and SASEGT. The DNA of the CDR3 is TGTGCCAGCAGTGGCAGGGTTCCGAACACTGAAGCTTTCTTT. It translates to CASSGRVPNTEAFF.

The rearrangement links TRBV28 to TRBJ2-7; TRBD2 might be the D (6 bases). The CDR3 is 16 amino acids. CDR1 and CDR2 from the germline V gene are MDHEN and SYDVKM. V lost 0 bases to trimming and J lost 5 bases, with 17 bases between them. CDR3 region: CASSLWGGLPPHEQYF. The CDR3 DNA reads TGTGCCAGCAGTTTATGGGGGGGACTCCCTCCCCACGAGCAGTACTTC.

This chain uses TRBV5-1 with TRBJ1-2, with 7 bases that match TRBD1. Germline loops: CDR1 SGHRS, CDR2 YFSETQ. With V trimmed by 4 bases and J by 4 bases, 7 bases remained unmatched. This CDR3 has 14 amino acids. The CDR3 here is CASSLAGGVYGYTF. CDR3 DNA sequence: TGCGCCAGCAGCCTCGCAGGGGGTGTCTATGGCTACACCTTC.

A note on this clone: The same CDR3 can be traced to other DNA sequences in this sample. CDR3 residues: CASSLSGTDYSNQPQHF. The DNA for the CDR3 is TGTGCCAGCAGTTTATCTGGGACAGACTACAGTAATCAGCCCCAGCATTTT. The gene calls are TRBV28 and TRBJ1-5; 7 nucleotides agree with TRBD1. CDR3 length equals 17 residues. CDR1 and CDR2 (germline): MDHEN, SYDVKM. V lost 1 base and J lost 4; bases outside the gene matches: 10.

CDR3 nucleotide sequence: TGTGCCAGCAGTTTTACAGGGGACAAAAACATTCAGTACTTC. This gives the protein CASSFTGDKNIQYF. This chain links TRBV5-5 with TRBJ2-4, with TRBD1 identical over 7 bases. The CDR3 is 14 residues long. The trim removed 5 bases at V and 3 bases at J, leaving 5 bases unmatched. Germline V gene lookup returns CDR1 SGHKS and CDR2 YYEKEE (reference sequence).

The gene calls are TRBV5-1 and TRBJ1-2; 8 bases are a match to TRBD1. Germline loops: CDR1 SGHRS, CDR2 YFSETQ. J was trimmed by 5 bases and V by 6 bases; bases with no gene match: 12. The CDR3 sequence is 15 residues long. The CDR3 DNA follows: TGCGCCAGCACTTTCTCACGGACAGGGAGTTATGGCTACACCTTC. Protein product: CASTFSRTGSYGYTF.

The V call is TRBV7-9, the J call TRBJ2-3, with D tentatively TRBD2 (7 bases). Germline values: CDR1 SEHNR, CDR2 FQNEAQ (reference sequence). V lost 2 bases to trimming and J lost 3 bases, with 12 bases between them. The CDR3 runs 15 residues. DNA of the CDR3: TGTGCCAGCAGCTTAAGGGGGAGGGGTACAGATACGCAGTATTTT. Translated: CASSLRGRGTDTQYF. Variable domain in full (rest from reference TRBV7-9 and TRBJ2-3): DTGVSQNPRHKITKRGQNVTFRCDPISEHNRLYWYRQTLGQGPEFLTYFQNEAQLEKSRLLSDRFSAERPKGSFSTLEIQRTEQGDSAMYLCASSLRGRGTDTQYFGPGTRLTVL.

The chain employs TRBV2 and TRBJ2-5; TRBD2 matches at 15 bases. The junction had 4 bases not matched to a gene; V was cut back by 6 bases and J by 8 bases. Germline CDR1 is SNHLY and CDR2 is FYNNEI. This CDR3 has 14 residues. The CDR3 here is CASRPGLAGGTQYF. For the CDR3, the DNA is TGTGCCAGCAGGCCGGGACTAGCGGGGGGCACCCAGTACTTC.